The 19 T cell receptor beta chains reported below all come from one sample, sequenced in a study of blood T cell repertoires in COVID-19. Data came from immunoSEQ multiplex PCR; TCRdb stores just in-frame clones and leaves some out. Among under 300,000 clones listed, 88% were seen once. Sample: peripheral blood. These receptors were obtained from a middle-aged woman who had recovered from COVID-19.

With regard to this clone: Germline and junction disagree at one end, which may indicate a read error. This chain uses TRBV7-3 with TRBJ2-2, with 10 positions matching TRBD2. Germline V lookup: CDR1 SGHTA, CDR2 FQGTGA. The CDR3 sequence is 18 residues long. For the CDR3, the DNA is TGTGCCGGCAGCCCTGGCCGACTAGCGGGTAGAAACACCGGGGAGCTGTTTTTT. Its protein product is CAGSPGRLAGRNTGELFF.

This sequence joins TRBV18 and TRBJ1-5, with D possibly matching TRBD1 (6 bases). This CDR3 comprises 16 residues. The V gene lost 6 bases and the J gene lost 0 bases, with 15 bases spanning the gap. CDR1 is KGHSH, CDR2 LQKENI, per germline. The CDR3, as DNA: TGTGCCAGCTCCCCGGGACACCACTATAGCAATCAGCCCCAGCATTTT. This gives the protein CASSPGHHYSNQPQHF.

The rearrangement uses TRBV4-3 and TRBJ2-3, with TRBD2 matching over 13 bases. The CDR3 has 21 residues. J was trimmed by 3 bases and V by 0 bases; bases with no gene match: 15. Germline values: CDR1 LGHNA, CDR2 YSLEER. The CDR3 reads CASSQDLSSPGLAGRTDTQYF. CDR3 in DNA: TGCGCCAGCAGCCAAGATTTAAGTTCCCCGGGACTAGCGGGGCGTACAGATACGCAGTATTTT.

The genes are TRBV2 and TRBJ1-1; 8 nucleotides agree with TRBD1. CDR1 and CDR2 (germline): SNHLY, FYNNEI. CDR3 length: 14 amino acids. Trimming removed 7 bases from V and 4 bases from J; junction bases left unmatched: 8. The CDR3 DNA follows: TGTGCCAGCACCCGGACAGGGTCGGGCACTGAAGCTTTCTTT. It yields the protein CASTRTGSGTEAFF.

The chain joins TRBV19 to TRBJ1-1; weak D call: TRBD1 (5 bases). V gave up 6 bases and J gave up 5 bases, with 16 bases separating them. The length of the CDR3 is 14 residues. The germline gives CDR1 LNHDA, CDR2 SQIVND (reference sequence). CDR3 sequence reads: CASSLSPGGTEAFF. In DNA form, the CDR3 reads TGTGCCAGTAGCCTCTCCCCCGGGGGAACTGAAGCTTTCTTT.

The genes are TRBV10-3 and TRBJ2-5; tentatively, D is TRBD2 (6 bases). Deletions cut 6 bases from V and 5 bases from J, with 13 bases between. Germline loops: CDR1 ENHRY, CDR2 SYGVKD. This CDR3 has 13 amino acids. CDR3 residues: CAIRAAGRETQYF. CDR3 bases: TGTGCCATCAGAGCAGCGGGCCGGGAGACCCAGTACTTC.

V gene TRBV6-5 combines with J gene TRBJ1-1; no definite D call. The CDR3 length is 13 residues. V dropped 6 bases and J dropped 6 bases, with 14 bases sitting between them. Germline CDR1 and CDR2: MNHEY and SVGAGI. Here the CDR3 reads CASSPPSGSEAFF. The CDR3 region has the DNA TGTGCCAGCAGCCCCCCGTCGGGGTCTGAAGCTTTCTTT.

This chain links TRBV6-1 with TRBJ2-6; D perhaps matches TRBD2 (5 bases). Trimming took off 3 bases at V and 2 bases at J, with 14 bases between the two ends. This CDR3 region has 17 residues. Germline V lookup: CDR1 MNHNS, CDR2 SASEGT. CDR3: CASSDQRTVAGANVLTF. DNA for the CDR3: TGTGCCAGCAGTGACCAACGGACTGTCGCTGGGGCCAACGTCCTGACTTTC.

DNA for the CDR3: TGTGCCAGCAACCGGGACAGCAATGAGCAGTTCTTC. It translates to CASNRDSNEQFF. The genes are TRBV2 and TRBJ2-1; 7 positions agree with TRBD1. Trimming at V came to 7 bases and at J to 6 bases, leaving 3 bases not matched to a gene. The CDR3 extends over 12 amino acids. CDR1 is SNHLY and CDR2 is FYNNEI in the germline V gene.

The count of this clone is one. Here the CDR3 DNA reads TGTGCCAGCAGCGTAGAGGTGGGAGGGCCCTACGAGCAGTACTTC. Its protein product is CASSVEVGGPYEQYF. J is TRBJ2-7 and V is TRBV9, with TRBD2 identical over 7 bases. Losses at the gene ends were 0 bases for V and 2 bases for J; bases not matched to a gene: 5. The CDR3 runs 15 residues. Germline CDR1 and CDR2: SGDLS and YYNGEE.

This rearrangement joins TRBV9 to TRBJ2-7, with TRBD2 as a possible D gene (5 bases). The CDR3 is 11 residues long. The V gene's germline CDR1 is SGDLS and CDR2 YYNGEE. V was clipped by 2 bases and J by 7 bases, with 7 bases between them. In nucleotides, the CDR3 is TGTGCCAGCAGCGTGAGAGGGGAGCAGTACTTC. Its translation is CASSVRGEQYF.

The gene calls are TRBV12-3 or TRBV12-4 and TRBJ2-1, with D perhaps matching TRBD2 (6 bases). The V and J ends lost 3 bases and 12 bases respectively, with 12 bases between them. CDR3 length: 12 amino acids. Here the CDR3 reads CASSFSRGGQFF. The CDR3 DNA sequence: TGTGCCAGCAGTTTTTCCCGGGGAGGGCAGTTCTTC.

This clone was observed a few times. The chain links TRBV19 to TRBJ1-1; no clear D. Deletions cut 6 bases from V and 0 bases from J, with 11 bases between. CDR3 length: 14 residues. Germline CDR1 LNHDA, CDR2 SQIVND (reference sequence). The DNA of the CDR3 is TGTGCCAGTAGGGGCAGCGGTTTGAACACTGAAGCTTTCTTT. It encodes CASRGSGLNTEAFF.

V and J are TRBV29-1 and TRBJ2-7; D perhaps matches TRBD2 (5 bases). Germline CDR1 reads SQVTM; CDR2 reads ANQGSEA. Trimming stripped 0 bases from V and 7 bases from J, with 13 bases between. CDR3 length equals 13 residues. CDR3 protein: CSVEDARRGEQYF. CDR3 DNA: TGCAGCGTTGAAGATGCGCGACGGGGTGAGCAGTACTTC.

The chain combines TRBV18 with TRBJ1-3, with D maybe TRBD1 (6 bases). The CDR3 covers 16 residues. The V gene's germline CDR1 is KGHSH and CDR2 LQKENI. V was clipped by 0 bases and J by 2 bases, with 11 bases between them. The CDR3 DNA sequence: TGTGCCAGCTCACCACCCCGGACAGCGCCTGGAAACACCATATATTTT. Translated: CASSPPRTAPGNTIYF.

The rearrangement joins TRBV27 to TRBJ1-2, with D perhaps TRBD1 (5 bases). CDR3 size: 13 residues. In germline, CDR1 is MNHEY, CDR2 SMNVEV (reference sequence). Trimming left V 5 bases short and J 4 bases short, with 11 bases between. Here the CDR3 DNA reads TGTGCCAGCAGTACAGCAGACAGCTATGGCTACACCTTC. It yields the protein CASSTADSYGYTF.

The V gene is TRBV2, the J gene TRBJ1-2; 7 bases agree with TRBD1. This CDR3 has 13 amino acids. V was clipped by 8 bases and J by 2 bases; unmatched bases: 5. The germline CDR1 and CDR2 sequences are SNHLY and FYNNEI. CDR3 loop: CASQTGDNYGYTF. In DNA, the CDR3 is TGTGCCAGCCAAACAGGGGACAACTATGGCTACACCTTC.

The chain couples TRBV7-2 to TRBJ2-1; no definite D call. Per the germline V gene, CDR1 is SGHTA and CDR2 is FQGNSA. Trimming left V 5 bases short and J 0 bases short, with 11 bases between. The CDR3 spans 15 residues. CDR3 DNA sequence: TGTGCCAGCAGCCCCGTCTCTCGCTCCTACAATGAGCAGTTCTTC. Amino acid sequence: CASSPVSRSYNEQFF.

The rearrangement uses TRBV10-2 and TRBJ2-3; D is unclear. Germline lookup yields CDR1 WSHSY and CDR2 SAAADI. The V end was cut by 7 bases, the J end by 0 bases, with 11 bases between. The CDR3 totals 14 residues. The DNA of the CDR3 is TGCGCCAGCATGGTGGCGGCTAGCACAGATACGCAGTATTTT. It codes for CASMVAASTDTQYF.